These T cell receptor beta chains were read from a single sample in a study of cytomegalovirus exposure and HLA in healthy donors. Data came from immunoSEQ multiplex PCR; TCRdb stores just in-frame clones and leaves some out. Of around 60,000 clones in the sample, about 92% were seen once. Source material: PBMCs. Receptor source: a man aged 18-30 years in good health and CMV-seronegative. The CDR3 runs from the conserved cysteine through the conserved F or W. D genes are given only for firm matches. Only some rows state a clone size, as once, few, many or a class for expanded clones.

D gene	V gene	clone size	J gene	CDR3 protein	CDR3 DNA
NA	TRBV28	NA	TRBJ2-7	CASSRYDPGYEQYF	TGTGCCAGCAGCCGTTATGATCCGGGGTACGAGCAGTACTTC
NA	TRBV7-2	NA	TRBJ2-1	CASSLGVAITYNEQFF	TGTGCCAGCAGCTTAGGCGTCGCAATCACCTACAATGAGCAGTTCTTC
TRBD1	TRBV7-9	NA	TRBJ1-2	CASTGGQGGLGRREGYTF	TGTGCCAGCACCGGAGGACAGGGAGGGCTGGGACGTCGTGAGGGCTACACCTTC
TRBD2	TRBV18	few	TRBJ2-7	CASSPGLAGANEQYF	TGTGCCAGCTCACCCGGGCTAGCGGGAGCCAACGAGCAGTACTTC
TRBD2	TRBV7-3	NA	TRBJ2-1	CASSLRLAGMNEQFF	TGTGCCAGCAGCCTTCGACTAGCAGGGATGAATGAGCAGTTCTTC
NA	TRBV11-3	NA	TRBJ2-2	CASSLWEGDGELFF	TGTGCCAGCAGCTTATGGGAAGGGGACGGGGAGCTGTTTTTT
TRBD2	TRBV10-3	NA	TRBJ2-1	CAISDPSGRANNEQFF	TGTGCCATCAGTGACCCGAGCGGGAGGGCCAACAATGAGCAGTTCTTC
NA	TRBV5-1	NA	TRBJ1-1	CASSLEAGNTEAFF	TGCGCCAGCAGCTTGGAGGCGGGAAACACTGAAGCTTTCTTT
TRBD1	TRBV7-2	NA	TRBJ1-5	CASSLGQGGQPQHF	TGTGCCAGCAGCTTAGGACAGGGGGGGCAGCCCCAGCATTTT
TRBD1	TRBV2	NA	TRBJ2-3	CASRSSGQRLTDTQYF	TGTGCCAGCAGGAGTTCGGGACAGAGACTCACAGATACGCAGTATTTT
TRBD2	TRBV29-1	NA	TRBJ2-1	CSVYNSGSPGNEQFF	TGCAGCGTTTATAATAGCGGGAGCCCTGGCAATGAGCAGTTCTTC
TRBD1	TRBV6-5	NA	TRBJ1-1	CASTGGAWTEAFF	TGTGCCAGCACAGGGGGCGCGTGGACTGAAGCTTTCTTT
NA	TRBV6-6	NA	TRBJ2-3	CASSYSRREVATQYF	TGTGCCAGCAGTTACTCCCGGAGGGAGGTGGCTACGCAGTATTTT
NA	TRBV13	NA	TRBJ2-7	CASSLRQENPYEQYF	TGTGCCAGCAGCCTCCGACAGGAAAACCCCTACGAGCAGTACTTC
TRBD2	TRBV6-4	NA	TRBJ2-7	CASRTGLAGQSEQYF	TGTGCCAGCAGGACGGGGCTAGCGGGACAGAGCGAGCAGTACTTC
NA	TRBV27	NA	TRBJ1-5	CASSYTGRGGPQHF	TGTGCCAGCAGTTACACGGGGCGGGGAGGGCCCCAGCATTTT
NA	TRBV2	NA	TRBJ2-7	CASSDDRELGVQSEQYF	TGTGCCAGCAGTGACGACCGGGAGCTGGGGGTCCAGTCCGAGCAGTACTTC
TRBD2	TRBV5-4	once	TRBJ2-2	CASSPGTSGTRELFF	TGTGCCAGCAGCCCCGGGACTAGCGGGACCCGGGAGCTGTTTTTT
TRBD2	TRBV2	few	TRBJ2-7	CASNTGTSIYEQYF	TGTGCCAGCAATACCGGGACTAGCATATACGAGCAGTACTTC
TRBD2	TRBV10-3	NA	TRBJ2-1	CAISDGGLAGYNEQFF	TGTGCCATCAGTGATGGGGGACTAGCGGGCTACAATGAGCAGTTCTTC
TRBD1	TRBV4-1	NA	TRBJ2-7	CASSQESQGAYEQYF	TGCGCCAGCAGCCAAGAATCACAGGGGGCCTACGAGCAGTACTTC
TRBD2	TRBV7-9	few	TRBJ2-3	CASSSTLADGDTQYF	TGTGCCAGCAGCTCTACTCTAGCGGATGGAGATACGCAGTATTTT
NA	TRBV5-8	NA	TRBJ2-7	CASSLERRGGEQYF	TGTGCCAGCAGCTTGGAAAGGCGGGGCGGCGAGCAGTACTTC
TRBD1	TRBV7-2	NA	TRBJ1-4	CASSIPGQGSNEKLFF	TGTGCCAGCAGCATCCCGGGACAGGGAAGTAATGAAAAACTGTTTTTT
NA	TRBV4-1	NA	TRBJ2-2	CASSQPRQNTGELFF	TGCGCCAGCAGCCAACCTCGACAGAACACCGGGGAGCTGTTTTTT
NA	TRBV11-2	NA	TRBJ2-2	CASSPRLALGPNTGELFF	TGTGCCAGCAGCCCGCGGCTCGCTTTGGGGCCAAACACCGGGGAGCTGTTTTTT
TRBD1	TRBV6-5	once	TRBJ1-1	CASSYLGQMNTEAFF	TGTGCCAGCAGTTACCTGGGACAGATGAACACTGAAGCTTTCTTT
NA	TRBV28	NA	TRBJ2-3	CASVQTGGADTQYF	TGTGCCAGTGTCCAGACCGGAGGTGCAGATACGCAGTATTTT
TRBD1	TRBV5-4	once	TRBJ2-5	CASSQTRTGAQETQYF	TGTGCCAGCAGCCAGACCAGGACAGGGGCCCAAGAGACCCAGTACTTC
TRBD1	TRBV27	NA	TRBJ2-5	CASSLRGLGRAPPETQYF	TGTGCCAGCAGTTTGAGGGGGCTTGGGCGGGCCCCCCCAGAGACCCAGTACTTC
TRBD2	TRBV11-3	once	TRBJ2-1	CASSLGSGRYYNEQFF	TGTGCCAGCAGCTTAGGGAGCGGGAGGTATTACAATGAGCAGTTCTTC
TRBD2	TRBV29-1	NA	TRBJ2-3	CSVEMAFVTSGTSTDTQYF	TGCAGCGTTGAAATGGCCTTTGTCACTAGCGGGACTAGCACAGATACGCAGTATTTT
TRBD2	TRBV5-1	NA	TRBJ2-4	CASSGGPPASGAGVAKNIQYF	TGCGCCAGCAGCGGGGGACCCCCCGCTAGCGGAGCTGGGGTAGCCAAAAACATTCAGTACTTC